The source of this TCR beta chain is a study of T cell responses to AZD1222 COVID-19 vaccine. Study context: Timing groups of about 4 and about 12 weeks for second doses were pooled.

Study-level points and caveats: Possibly, clonal diversity was underestimated; donors were largely white British and included more females. AZD1222 recipients seropositive at baseline numbered only 5 to 7.

Assay: immunoSEQ multiplex PCR; the TCRdb copy retains only in-frame clones and omits some. This table has more than 95,000 clones, 88% appearing once. A note on this clone: Its specificity is not known.

Germline-derived CDR1 and CDR2 are SGHTA and FQGNSA. V was shortened by 4 bases and J by 2 bases, with 18 bases between the two germline ends. This CDR3 has 17 amino acids. The V gene is TRBV7-2, the J gene TRBJ1-5; no definite D call. This clonotype originated in an adult in good health. Sequenced here: peripheral blood, sampled on day 0 of AZD1222 vaccination. CDR3: CASSSSEGMMGNQPQHF. The CDR3 bases are TGTGCCAGCAGCTCCTCGGAGGGAATGATGGGCAATCAGCCCCAGCATTTT.